These T cell receptor beta chains were read from a single sample in a study of blood T cell repertoires in COVID-19. Clones were sequenced by immunoSEQ multiplex PCR, and TCRdb holds only the in-frame ones, with some missing. The sample has more than 10,000 clones; almost 90% are singletons. What was sequenced was peripheral blood. The receptors here all came from a human donor in a cohort sampled during active COVID-19. Each CDR3 is given with its conserved first and last residue. The order of the fields is J gene, D gene, V gene, clone size, CDR3 protein, CDR3 DNA. The D gene is left open where the match is weak. Clone size is stated in some rows and not others, as once, few, many or a class when expanded.

>TRBJ2-5|TRBD2|TRBV28|NA
CASSSAGGKTQYF
TGTGCCAGCAGTTCCGCGGGGGGGAAGACCCAGTACTTC
>TRBJ1-2|TRBD1|TRBV30|NA
CAWSGTGQGAGYTF
TGTGCCTGGAGCGGCACAGGACAGGGGGCCGGCTACACCTTC
>TRBJ1-5|TRBD1|TRBV6-2/TRBV6-3|NA
CASSWDRAQPQHF
TGTGCCAGCAGCTGGGACAGGGCCCAGCCCCAGCATTTT
>TRBJ2-7|NA|TRBV3-1/TRBV3-2|NA
CASSLLTYEQYF
TGTGCCAGCAGCCTCCTTACCTACGAGCAGTACTTC
>TRBJ1-2|TRBD1|TRBV28|few
CASQGALRGYTF
TGTGCCAGCCAGGGGGCTCTCAGGGGCTACACCTTC
>TRBJ1-1|TRBD1|TRBV19|NA
CASSPRQGQSTEAFF
TGTGCCAGTAGTCCCCGACAGGGGCAGAGCACTGAAGCTTTCTTT
>TRBJ1-1|TRBD1|TRBV5-5|NA
CASSPGTVNTEAFF
TGTGCCAGCAGCCCCGGGACAGTGAACACTGAAGCTTTCTTT
>TRBJ1-1|TRBD1|TRBV18|NA
CASSLGTGGGSTEAFF
TGTGCCAGCTCTCTCGGGACAGGGGGTGGGAGCACTGAAGCTTTCTTT
>TRBJ2-2|NA|TRBV7-7|few
CASSPKGTPTGELFF
TGTGCTAGCAGCCCTAAGGGGACTCCCACCGGGGAGCTGTTTTTT
>TRBJ1-6|NA|TRBV6-5|NA
CASSYEGTNSPLHF
TGTGCCAGCAGTTACGAGGGGACAAATTCACCCCTCCACTTT
>TRBJ1-5|NA|TRBV2|once
CASSETGWNQPQHF
TGTGCCAGCAGTGAAACAGGTTGGAATCAGCCCCAGCATTTT
>TRBJ1-2|TRBD1|TRBV2|NA
CASSEETGASTYGYTF
TGTGCCAGCAGTGAAGAGACAGGGGCCTCTACCTATGGCTACACCTTC
>TRBJ2-1|NA|TRBV7-7|NA
CASSLWVGSSYNEQFF
TGTGCTAGCAGCTTATGGGTGGGGAGCTCCTACAATGAGCAGTTCTTC
>TRBJ1-5|NA|TRBV30|NA
CAWSPVGRNNQPQHF
TGTGCCTGGAGTCCGGTTGGCAGGAACAATCAGCCCCAGCATTTT
>TRBJ2-2|TRBD2|TRBV30|NA
CAWSSASGENTGELFF
TGTGCCTGGAGTTCGGCTAGCGGGGAGAACACCGGGGAGCTGTTTTTT
>TRBJ1-2|TRBD1|TRBV19|few
CAGRYRGTNYGYTF
TGTGCCGGGCGCTACAGGGGCACTAACTATGGCTACACCTTC
>TRBJ2-1|TRBD2|TRBV7-6|NA
CASSPSGGAYNEQFF
TGTGCCAGCAGCCCTAGCGGGGGGGCCTACAATGAGCAGTTCTTC
>TRBJ2-7|TRBD1|TRBV5-6|NA
CASSWGSGQGAFEQYF
TGTGCCAGCAGCTGGGGTTCCGGACAGGGGGCATTCGAGCAGTACTTC
>TRBJ1-1|NA|TRBV6-1|NA
CASSEVGGGHTEAFF
TGTGCCAGCAGTGAAGTGGGCGGGGGACACACTGAAGCTTTCTTT
>TRBJ1-2|TRBD1|TRBV7-3|NA
CASSSGTGDGYTF
TGTGCCAGCAGCTCCGGGACAGGGGATGGCTACACCTTC